The clone carrying this TCR beta chain has more than one count but fewer than ten. Its antigen remains unknown. Sequencing libraries for TCR beta were prepared with iRepertoire HTBI primers and Arm-PCR of CDR3 regions. TCRdb analysed the multiplex PCR reads with MiXCR anew, one entry per CDR3 protein. The table records about 460,000 distinct CDR3 sequences, 22% of them present only once. These data originate in a study of regulatory T cells in long-lasting Graves disease. Study overall: Persistence in Graves' disease required over 5 years of antithyroid drugs plus positive TSH receptor antibodies. General observations from the study: For persistent Graves' patients, TCR diversity was lower than for newly diagnosed ones.

Time point reported: persistent/refractory GD, antithyroid drugs over 5 years with positive TRAb. PBMCs were the source of the RNA used for TCR sequencing. Collection of peripheral blood (nine milliliters) was done using EDTA tubes. Per germline, CDR1 ENHRY and CDR2 SYGVKD. Trimming took 10 bases from V and 2 from J; bases not matched to a gene: 14. This CDR3 is built from 16 residues. The chain employs TRBV10-3 and TRBJ1-1; 9 bases map to TRBD1. The sample consisted of peripheral blood mononuclear cells (PBMCs), taken when the disease was refractory, from a patient treated with antithyroid drugs. The sequence was collected from a female donor with Graves disease. The CDR3 spells CASTKLQGAGNTEAFF. CDR3 DNA sequence: TGTGCCAGCACCAAACTACAGGGGGCGGGAAACACTGAAGCTTTCTTT.